One and the same sample provided the 10 T cell receptor beta chains below, sequenced in a study. The method was immunoSEQ multiplex PCR; TCRdb's version includes in-frame clones alone and lacks a portion of them. Of about 68,000 clones in the sample, over 85% were seen once. Source material: PBMCs. The receptors were gathered from a middle-aged man with rheumatoid arthritis.

The chain links TRBV19 to TRBJ2-7; 10 nucleotides match TRBD1. This CDR3 contains 14 residues. In germline, CDR1 is LNHDA, CDR2 SQIVND (reference sequence). Trimming cost V 4 bases and J 3 bases; bases outside gene matches: 3. CDR3 sequence: CASSRGQGLYEQYF. The DNA of the CDR3 is TGTGCCAGTAGTAGGGGACAGGGGCTCTACGAGCAGTACTTC.

The chain couples TRBV5-8 to TRBJ1-1; D is possibly TRBD1 (6 bases). V was trimmed by 6 bases and J by 0 bases, leaving 15 bases between them. Germline-derived CDR1 and CDR2 are SGHTS and YDEGEE. CDR3 length equals 15 residues. CDR3 loop: CASNPGHLMNTEAFF. CDR3 nucleotides: TGTGCCAGCAATCCGGGACACCTCATGAACACTGAAGCTTTCTTT.

The chain has TRBV7-9 and TRBJ2-5; 7 nucleotides align to TRBD2. CDR3 size: 17 residues. J lost 3 bases, V lost 4 bases, and 14 bases had no gene match. Per the germline V gene, CDR1 is SEHNR and CDR2 is FQNEAQ (reference sequence). The CDR3 DNA is TGTGCCAGCAGCTCTGGAGGAATAGCGGGCGGCAAAGAGACCCAGTACTTC. Its translation: CASSSGGIAGGKETQYF.

The chain is built from TRBV7-9 and TRBJ1-2; D possibly corresponds to TRBD1 (5 bases). V was clipped by 5 bases and J by 7 bases, with 17 bases between them. The germline CDR1 and CDR2 sequences are SEHNR and FQNEAQ (reference sequence). The CDR3 runs 14 residues. The CDR3 bases are TGTGCCAGCAGCCAAGAGCGGGGTCAGGGTGGCTACACCTTC. This translates into CASSQERGQGGYTF.

This clone was detected only a few times. V and J are TRBV27 and TRBJ2-7, with TRBD2 matching over 13 bases. Losses at the gene ends were 6 bases for V and 4 bases for J; bases not matched to a gene: 6. Germline lookup yields CDR1 MNHEY and CDR2 SMNVEV (reference sequence). This CDR3 is built from 15 residues. The CDR3 reads CASRIGTSGIYEQYF. The DNA of the CDR3 is TGTGCCAGCAGAATTGGGACTAGCGGGATATACGAGCAGTACTTC.

This chain uses TRBV28 with TRBJ1-2; TRBD1 aligns across 7 bases. Trimming took 3 bases from V and 8 from J; bases not matched to a gene: 6. This CDR3 comprises 13 residues. Per the germline V gene, CDR1 is MDHEN and CDR2 is SYDVKM. The DNA of the CDR3 is TGTGCCAGCAGTTTGGAGGGGGCCCTCGGCTACACCTTC. Its translation is CASSLEGALGYTF.

The chain employs TRBV27 and TRBJ2-2; D is perhaps TRBD1 (5 bases). Germline V gene sequence: CDR1 MNHEY, CDR2 SMNVEV (reference sequence). The V and J ends lost 10 bases and 4 bases respectively, with 16 bases between them. The CDR3 is 14 amino acids. CDR3 in amino acids: CAIKPGFGTGELFF. DNA for the CDR3: TGTGCCATCAAACCAGGGTTCGGCACCGGGGAGCTGTTTTTT.

The rearrangement links TRBV9 to TRBJ2-7; a weak D match, TRBD1 (5 bases). The CDR3 covers 15 residues. V lost 1 base and J lost 2, with 13 bases in between. The germline CDR1 and CDR2 sequences are SGDLS and YYNGEE. CDR3 protein: CASSVSTGLTYEQYF. Written as DNA, the CDR3 is TGTGCCAGCAGCGTATCCACAGGCCTCACCTACGAGCAGTACTTC. Together with reference TRBV9 and TRBJ2-7, the CDR3 gives the full variable domain: DSGVTQTPKHLITATGQRVTLRCSPRSGDLSVYWYQQSLDQGLQFLIQYYNGEERAKGNILERFSAQQFPDLHSELNLSSLELGDSALYFCASSVSTGLTYEQYFGPGTRLTVT.

The chain employs TRBV5-1 and TRBJ2-2; tentatively, D is TRBD1 (5 bases). The CDR3 consists of 16 residues. The germline gives CDR1 SGHRS, CDR2 YFSETQ. With 4 bases removed from V and 6 bases from J, the gap between germline ends came to 19 bases. In DNA form, the CDR3 reads TGCGCCAGCAGCCTCCAGGGTGTAGAAGGAGCCGGGGAGCTGTTTTTT. This translates into CASSLQGVEGAGELFF.

This rearrangement joins TRBV6-2 or TRBV6-3 to TRBJ2-1; D is perhaps TRBD1 (5 bases). CDR3 length: 13 amino acids. Germline V lookup: CDR1 MNHEY, CDR2 SVGEGT. V lost 1 base to trimming and J lost 5 bases, with 6 bases between them. The CDR3 is CASSYLQDNEQFF. CDR3 DNA sequence: TGTGCCAGCAGTTACTTACAGGACAATGAGCAGTTCTTC.